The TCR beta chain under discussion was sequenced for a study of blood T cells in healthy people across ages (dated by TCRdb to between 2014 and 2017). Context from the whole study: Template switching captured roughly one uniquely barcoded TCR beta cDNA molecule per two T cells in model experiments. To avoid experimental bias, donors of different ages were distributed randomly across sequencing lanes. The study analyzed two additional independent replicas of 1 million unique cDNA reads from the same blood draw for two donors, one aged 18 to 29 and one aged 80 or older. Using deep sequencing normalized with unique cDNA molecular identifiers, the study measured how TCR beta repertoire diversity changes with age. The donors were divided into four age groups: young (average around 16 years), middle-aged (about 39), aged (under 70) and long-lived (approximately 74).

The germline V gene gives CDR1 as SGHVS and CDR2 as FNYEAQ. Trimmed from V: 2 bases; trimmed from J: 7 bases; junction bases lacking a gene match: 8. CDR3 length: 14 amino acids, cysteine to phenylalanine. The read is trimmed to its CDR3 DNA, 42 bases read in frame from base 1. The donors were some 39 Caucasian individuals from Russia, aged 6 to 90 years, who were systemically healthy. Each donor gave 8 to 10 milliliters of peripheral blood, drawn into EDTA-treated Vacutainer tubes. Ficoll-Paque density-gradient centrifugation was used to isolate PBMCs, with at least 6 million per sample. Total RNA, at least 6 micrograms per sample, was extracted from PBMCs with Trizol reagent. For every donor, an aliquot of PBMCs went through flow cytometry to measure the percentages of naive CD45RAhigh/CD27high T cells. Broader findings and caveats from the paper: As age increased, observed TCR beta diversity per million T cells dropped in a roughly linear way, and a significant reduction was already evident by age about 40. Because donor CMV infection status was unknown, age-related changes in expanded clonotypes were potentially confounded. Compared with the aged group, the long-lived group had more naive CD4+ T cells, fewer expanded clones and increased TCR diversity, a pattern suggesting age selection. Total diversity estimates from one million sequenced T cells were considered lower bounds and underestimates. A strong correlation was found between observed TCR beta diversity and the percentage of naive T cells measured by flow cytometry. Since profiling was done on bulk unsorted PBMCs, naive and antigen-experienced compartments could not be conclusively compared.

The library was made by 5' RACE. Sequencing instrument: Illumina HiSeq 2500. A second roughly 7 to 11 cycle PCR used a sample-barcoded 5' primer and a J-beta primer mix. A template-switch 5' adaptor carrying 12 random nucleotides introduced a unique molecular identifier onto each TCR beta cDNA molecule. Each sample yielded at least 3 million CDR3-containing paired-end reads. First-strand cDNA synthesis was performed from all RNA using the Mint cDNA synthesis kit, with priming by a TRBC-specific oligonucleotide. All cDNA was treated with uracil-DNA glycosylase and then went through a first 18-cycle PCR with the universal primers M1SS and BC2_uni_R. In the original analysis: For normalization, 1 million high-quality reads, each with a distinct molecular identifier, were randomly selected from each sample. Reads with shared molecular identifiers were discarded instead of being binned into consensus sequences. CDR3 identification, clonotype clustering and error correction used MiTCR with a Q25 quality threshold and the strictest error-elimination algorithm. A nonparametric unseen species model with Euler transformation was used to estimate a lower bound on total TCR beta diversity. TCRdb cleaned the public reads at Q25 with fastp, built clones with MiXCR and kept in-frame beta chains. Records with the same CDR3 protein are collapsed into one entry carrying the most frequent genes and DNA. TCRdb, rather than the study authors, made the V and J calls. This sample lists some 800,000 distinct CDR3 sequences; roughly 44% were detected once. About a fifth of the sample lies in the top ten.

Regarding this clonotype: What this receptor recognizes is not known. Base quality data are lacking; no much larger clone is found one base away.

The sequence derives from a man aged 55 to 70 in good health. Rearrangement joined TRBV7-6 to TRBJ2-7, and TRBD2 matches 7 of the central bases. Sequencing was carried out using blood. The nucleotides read TGTGCCAGCAGCTTAAGAGCGGGAAACAATGAGCAGTACTTC. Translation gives CASSLRAGNNEQYF.